This T cell receptor beta chain was sequenced for a study of blood T cells in healthy people across ages. Across the whole study: Through template switching, about one barcoded beta molecule was captured per two T cells, as measured in model experiments.

This CDR3 region has 15 residues. In germline, CDR1 is SGHTA, CDR2 FQGNSA. Deletions cut 5 bases from V and 0 bases from J, with 13 bases between. This clonotype appeared a single time. Its matching antigen is unknown. General study findings and limits: The study regarded diversity estimates from one million T cells as underestimates. Shifts in expanded clonotypes may have been confounded by donor CMV status, which was unknown.

Then a second PCR, running roughly 7 to 11 cycles, was carried out with a sample-barcoded 5' primer and a J-beta primer mix. A 12-random-nucleotide template-switch adaptor tagged each cDNA molecule. TCRdb reanalysed the 5' RACE reads using MiXCR and keeps one entry per CDR3 protein. Here the sample spans 1.8 million or so distinct CDR3 sequences, approximately 39% being singletons. The rearrangement links TRBV7-2 to TRBJ2-5, with D tentatively TRBD2 (6 bases). The sample comprised blood. This receptor was identified in a human donor in good health. DNA of the CDR3: TGTGCCAGCAGCCCCACTAGCCCGTACCAAGAGACCCAGTACTTC. This sequence encodes CASSPTSPYQETQYF.